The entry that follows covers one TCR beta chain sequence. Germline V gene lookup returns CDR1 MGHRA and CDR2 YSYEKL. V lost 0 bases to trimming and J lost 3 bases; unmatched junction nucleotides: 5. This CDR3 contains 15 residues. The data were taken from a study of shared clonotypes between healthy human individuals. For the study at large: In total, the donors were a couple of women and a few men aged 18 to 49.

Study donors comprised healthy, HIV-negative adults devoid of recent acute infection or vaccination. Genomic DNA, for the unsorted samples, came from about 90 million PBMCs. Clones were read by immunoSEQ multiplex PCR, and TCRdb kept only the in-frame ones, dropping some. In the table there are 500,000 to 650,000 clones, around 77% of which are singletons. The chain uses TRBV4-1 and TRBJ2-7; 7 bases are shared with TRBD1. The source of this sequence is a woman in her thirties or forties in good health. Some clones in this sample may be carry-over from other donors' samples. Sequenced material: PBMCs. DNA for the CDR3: TGCGCCAGCAGCCAAGATAGGTGGACAGGCTACGAGCAGTACTTC. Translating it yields CASSQDRWTGYEQYF.